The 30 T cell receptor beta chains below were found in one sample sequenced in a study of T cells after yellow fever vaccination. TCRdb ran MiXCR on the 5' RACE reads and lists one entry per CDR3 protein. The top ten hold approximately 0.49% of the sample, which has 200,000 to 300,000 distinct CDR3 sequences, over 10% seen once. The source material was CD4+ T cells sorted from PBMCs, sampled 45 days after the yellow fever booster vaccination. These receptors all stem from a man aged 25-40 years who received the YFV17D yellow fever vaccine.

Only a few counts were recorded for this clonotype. The CDR3: CASSEGQTYNEQFF. In DNA form, the CDR3 reads TGTGCCAGCAGCGAAGGGCAGACATACAATGAGCAGTTCTTC. This rearrangement joins TRBV25-1 to TRBJ2-1; unclear D gene. In germline, CDR1 is MGHDK, CDR2 SYGVNS. The CDR3 consists of 14 residues. Trimming pared 6 bases from V and 4 bases from J, leaving 13 bases between.

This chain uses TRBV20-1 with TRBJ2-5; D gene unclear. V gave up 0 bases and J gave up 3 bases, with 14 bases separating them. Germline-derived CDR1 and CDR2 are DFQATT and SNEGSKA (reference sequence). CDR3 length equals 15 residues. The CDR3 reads CSARDSRRTKETQYF. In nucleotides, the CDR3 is TGCAGTGCTAGAGATTCACGGCGAACAAAAGAGACCCAGTACTTC.

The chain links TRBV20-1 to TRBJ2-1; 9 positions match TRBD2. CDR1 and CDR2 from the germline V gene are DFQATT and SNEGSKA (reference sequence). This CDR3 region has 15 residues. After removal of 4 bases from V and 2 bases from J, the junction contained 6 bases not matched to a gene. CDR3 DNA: TGCAGTGCTACGACTAGCGGAGCCCCCTACAATGAGCAGTTCTTC. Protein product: CSATTSGAPYNEQFF.

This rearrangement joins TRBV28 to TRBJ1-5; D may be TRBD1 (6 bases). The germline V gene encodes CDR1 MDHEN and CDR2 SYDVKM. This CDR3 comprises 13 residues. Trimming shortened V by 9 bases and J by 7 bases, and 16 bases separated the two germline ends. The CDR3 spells CASSPGVGQPQHF. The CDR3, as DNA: TGTGCCAGTTCTCCAGGGGTGGGACAGCCCCAGCATTTT.

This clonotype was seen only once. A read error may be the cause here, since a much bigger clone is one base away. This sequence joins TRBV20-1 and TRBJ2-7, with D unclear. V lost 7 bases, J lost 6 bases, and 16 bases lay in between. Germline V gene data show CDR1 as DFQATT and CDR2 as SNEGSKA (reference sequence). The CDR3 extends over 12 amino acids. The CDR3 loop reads CSGSPTITEQYF. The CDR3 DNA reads TGCAGTGGTAGCCCAACAATTACCGAGCAGTACTTC.

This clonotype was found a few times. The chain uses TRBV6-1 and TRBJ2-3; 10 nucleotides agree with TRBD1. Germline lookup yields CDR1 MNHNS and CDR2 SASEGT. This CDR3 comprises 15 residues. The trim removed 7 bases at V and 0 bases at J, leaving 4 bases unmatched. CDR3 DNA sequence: TGTGCCAGCAAAAGACAGGGGGCGAGCACAGATACGCAGTATTTT. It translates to CASKRQGASTDTQYF.

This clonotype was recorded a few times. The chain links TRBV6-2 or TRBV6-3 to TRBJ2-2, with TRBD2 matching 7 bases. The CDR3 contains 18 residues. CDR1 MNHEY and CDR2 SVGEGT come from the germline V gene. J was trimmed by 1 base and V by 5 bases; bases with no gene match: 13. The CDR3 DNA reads TGTGCCAGCAGTGACCGATCTAGCGGAGAAATGAACACCGGGGAGCTGTTTTTT. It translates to CASSDRSSGEMNTGELFF.

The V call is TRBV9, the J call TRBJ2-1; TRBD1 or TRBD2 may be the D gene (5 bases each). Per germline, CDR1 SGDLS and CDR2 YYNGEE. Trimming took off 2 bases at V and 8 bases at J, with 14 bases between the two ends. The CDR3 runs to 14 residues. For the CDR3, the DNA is TGTGCCAGCAGCGTGCAGGGAGTCATCGATGAGCAGTTCTTC. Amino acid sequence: CASSVQGVIDEQFF.

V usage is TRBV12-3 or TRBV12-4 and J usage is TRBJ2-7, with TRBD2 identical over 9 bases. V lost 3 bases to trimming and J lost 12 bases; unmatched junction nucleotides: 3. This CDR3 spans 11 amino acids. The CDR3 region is CASSFSGLAYF. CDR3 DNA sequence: TGTGCCAGCAGTTTCTCGGGACTAGCGTACTTC.

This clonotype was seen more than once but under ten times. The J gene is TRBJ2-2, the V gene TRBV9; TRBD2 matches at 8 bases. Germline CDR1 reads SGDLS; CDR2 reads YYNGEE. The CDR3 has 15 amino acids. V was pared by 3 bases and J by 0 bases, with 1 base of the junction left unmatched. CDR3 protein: CASSGSGANTGELFF. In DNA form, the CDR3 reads TGTGCCAGCAGCGGTAGCGGGGCGAACACCGGGGAGCTGTTTTTT.

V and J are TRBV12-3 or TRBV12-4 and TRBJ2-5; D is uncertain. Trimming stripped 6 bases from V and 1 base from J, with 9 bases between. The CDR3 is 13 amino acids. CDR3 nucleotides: TGTGCCAGCAGCCGCAACATCCAAGAGACCCAGTACTTC. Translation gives CASSRNIQETQYF.

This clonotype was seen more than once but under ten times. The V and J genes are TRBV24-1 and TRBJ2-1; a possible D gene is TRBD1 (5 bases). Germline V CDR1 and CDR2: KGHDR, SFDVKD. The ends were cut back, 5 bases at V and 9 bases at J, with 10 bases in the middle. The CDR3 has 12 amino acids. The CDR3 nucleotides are TGTGCCACCAGTGCCCAGGGTTTTGAGCAGTTCTTC. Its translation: CATSAQGFEQFF.

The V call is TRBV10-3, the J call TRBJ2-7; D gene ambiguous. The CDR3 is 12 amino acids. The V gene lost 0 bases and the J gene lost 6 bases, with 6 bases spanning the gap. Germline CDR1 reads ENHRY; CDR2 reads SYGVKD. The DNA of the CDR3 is TGTGCCATCAGTGAGTCGGAAGCCGAGCAGTACTTC. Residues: CAISESEAEQYF.

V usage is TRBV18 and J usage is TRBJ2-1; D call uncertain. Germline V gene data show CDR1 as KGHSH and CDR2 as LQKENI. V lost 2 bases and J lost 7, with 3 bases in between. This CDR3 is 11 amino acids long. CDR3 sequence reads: CASSPENEQFF. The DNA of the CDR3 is TGTGCCAGCTCACCAGAGAATGAGCAGTTCTTC.

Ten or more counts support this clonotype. CDR3 DNA sequence: TGTGCCACCAGCCCACTTCCCACCAACACCGGGGAGCTGTTTTTT. It yields the protein CATSPLPTNTGELFF. The chain has TRBV15 and TRBJ2-2; D is unclear. This CDR3 spans 15 amino acids. V lost 5 bases and J lost 2, with 12 bases in between. CDR1 LNHNV and CDR2 YYDKDF come from the germline V gene (reference sequence).

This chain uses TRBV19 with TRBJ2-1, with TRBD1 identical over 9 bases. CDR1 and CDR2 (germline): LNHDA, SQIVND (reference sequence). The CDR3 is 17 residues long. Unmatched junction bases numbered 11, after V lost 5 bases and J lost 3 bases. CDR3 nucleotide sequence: TGTGCCAGTAGTCTTGTAGTGGGACAGGGCCTCTACAATGAGCAGTTCTTC. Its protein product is CASSLVVGQGLYNEQFF. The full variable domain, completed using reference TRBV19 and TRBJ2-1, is DGGITQSPKYLFRKEGQNVTLSCEQNLNHDAMYWYRQDPGQGLRLIYYSQIVNDFQKGDIAEGYSVSREKKESFPLTVTSAQKNPTAFYLCASSLVVGQGLYNEQFFGPGTRLTVL.

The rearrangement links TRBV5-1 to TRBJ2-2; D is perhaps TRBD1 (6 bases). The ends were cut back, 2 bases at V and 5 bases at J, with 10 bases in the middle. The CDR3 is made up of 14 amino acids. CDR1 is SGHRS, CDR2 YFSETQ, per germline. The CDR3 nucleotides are TGCGCCAGCAGCTTCGGACAGAGTACCGGGGAGCTGTTTTTT. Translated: CASSFGQSTGELFF.

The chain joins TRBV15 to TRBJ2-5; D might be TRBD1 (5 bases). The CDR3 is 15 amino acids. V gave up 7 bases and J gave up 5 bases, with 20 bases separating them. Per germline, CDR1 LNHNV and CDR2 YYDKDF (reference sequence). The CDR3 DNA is TGTGCCACCAAGGGGTGGGCAGGGTCGGGTGAGACCCAGTACTTC. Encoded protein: CATKGWAGSGETQYF. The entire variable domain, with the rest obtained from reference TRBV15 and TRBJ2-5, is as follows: DAMVIQNPRYQVTQFGKPVTLSCSQTLNHNVMYWYQQKSSQAPKLLFHYYDKDFNNEADTPDNFQSRRPNTSFCFLDIRSPGLGDTAMYLCATKGWAGSGETQYFGPGTRLLVL.

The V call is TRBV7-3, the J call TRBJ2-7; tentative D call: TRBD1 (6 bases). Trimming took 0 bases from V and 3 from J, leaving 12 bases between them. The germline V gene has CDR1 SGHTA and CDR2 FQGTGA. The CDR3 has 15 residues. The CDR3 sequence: CASSLTAGRGYEQYF. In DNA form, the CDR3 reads TGTGCCAGCAGCTTAACGGCCGGCAGGGGCTACGAGCAGTACTTC.

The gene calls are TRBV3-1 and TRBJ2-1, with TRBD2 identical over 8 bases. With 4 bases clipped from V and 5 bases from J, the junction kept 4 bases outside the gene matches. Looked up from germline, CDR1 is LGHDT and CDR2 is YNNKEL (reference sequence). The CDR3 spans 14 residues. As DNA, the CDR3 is TGTGCCAGCAGCCCCCGACTAGCGAACAATGAGCAGTTCTTC. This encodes CASSPRLANNEQFF.

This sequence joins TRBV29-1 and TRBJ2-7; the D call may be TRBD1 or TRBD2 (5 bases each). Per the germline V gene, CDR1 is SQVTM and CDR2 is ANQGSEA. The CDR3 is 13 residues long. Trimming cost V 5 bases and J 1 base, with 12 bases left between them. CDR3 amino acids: CSVMGDVSYEQYF. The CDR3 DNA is TGCAGCGTTATGGGGGACGTTTCCTACGAGCAGTACTTC.

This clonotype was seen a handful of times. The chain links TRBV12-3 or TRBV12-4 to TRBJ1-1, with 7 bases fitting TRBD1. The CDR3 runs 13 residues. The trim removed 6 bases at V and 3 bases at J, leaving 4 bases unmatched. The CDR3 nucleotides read TGTGCCAGCAGGACAGGGTCGGACACTGAAGCTTTCTTT. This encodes CASRTGSDTEAFF.

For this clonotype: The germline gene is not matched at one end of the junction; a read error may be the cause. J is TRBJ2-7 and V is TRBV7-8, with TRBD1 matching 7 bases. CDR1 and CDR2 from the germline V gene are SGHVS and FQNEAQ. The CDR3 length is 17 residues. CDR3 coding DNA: TGTACCAGCAGCTTAGTTATTGACAGGGCTGGGGCCTACGAGCAGTACTTC. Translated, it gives CTSSLVIDRAGAYEQYF. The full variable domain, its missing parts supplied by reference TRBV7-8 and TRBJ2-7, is GAGVSQSPRYKVAKRGQDVALRCDPISGHVSLFWYQQALGQGPEFLTYFQNEAQLDKSGLPSDRFFAERPEGSVSTLKIQRTQQEDSAVYLCTSSLVIDRAGAYEQYFGPGTRLTVT.

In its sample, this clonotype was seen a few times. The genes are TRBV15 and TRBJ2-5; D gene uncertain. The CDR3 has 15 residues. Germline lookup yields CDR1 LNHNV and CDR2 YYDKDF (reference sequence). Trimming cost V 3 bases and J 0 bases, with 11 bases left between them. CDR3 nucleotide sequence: TGTGCCACCAGCAGGACCAGCGAGTACCAAGAGACCCAGTACTTC. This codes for CATSRTSEYQETQYF.

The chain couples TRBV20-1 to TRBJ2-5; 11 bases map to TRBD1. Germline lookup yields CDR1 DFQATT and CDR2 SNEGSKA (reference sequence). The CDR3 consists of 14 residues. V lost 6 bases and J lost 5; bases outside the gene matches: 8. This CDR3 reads CSARGTGGHETQYF. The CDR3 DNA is TGCAGTGCAAGGGGGACAGGGGGGCATGAGACCCAGTACTTC.

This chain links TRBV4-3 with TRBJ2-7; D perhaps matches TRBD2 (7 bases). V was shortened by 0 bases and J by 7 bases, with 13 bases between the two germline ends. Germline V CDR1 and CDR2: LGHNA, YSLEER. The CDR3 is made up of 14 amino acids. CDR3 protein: CASSQERGAWEQYF. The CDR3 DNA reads TGCGCCAGCAGCCAAGAACGGGGGGCTTGGGAGCAGTACTTC.

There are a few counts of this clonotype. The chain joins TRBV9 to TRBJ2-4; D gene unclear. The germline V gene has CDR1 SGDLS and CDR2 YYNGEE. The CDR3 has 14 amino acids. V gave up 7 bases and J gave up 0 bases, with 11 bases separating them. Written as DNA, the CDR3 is TGTGCCAGCGCCCCTCGGGTAGCCAAAAACATTCAGTACTTC. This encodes CASAPRVAKNIQYF.

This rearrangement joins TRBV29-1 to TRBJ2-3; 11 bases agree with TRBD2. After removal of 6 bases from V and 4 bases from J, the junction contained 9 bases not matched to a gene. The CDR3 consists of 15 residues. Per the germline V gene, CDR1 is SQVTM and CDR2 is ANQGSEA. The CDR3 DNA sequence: TGCAGCGTCAGACTAGCGGGATTAGGGCCAGATACGCAGTATTTT. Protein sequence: CSVRLAGLGPDTQYF.

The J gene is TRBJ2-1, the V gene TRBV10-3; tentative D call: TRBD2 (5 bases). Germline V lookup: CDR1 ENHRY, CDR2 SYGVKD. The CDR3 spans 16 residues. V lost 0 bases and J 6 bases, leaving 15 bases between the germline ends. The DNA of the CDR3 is TGTGCCATCAGTGAGTCGAGAGGGATCCGTTCCAATGAGCAGTTCTTC. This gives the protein CAISESRGIRSNEQFF.

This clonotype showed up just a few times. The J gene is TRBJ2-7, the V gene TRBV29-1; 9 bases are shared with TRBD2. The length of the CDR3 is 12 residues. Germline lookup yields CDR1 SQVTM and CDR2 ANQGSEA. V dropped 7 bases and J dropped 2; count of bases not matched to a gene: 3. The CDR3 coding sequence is TGCAGCGGAATAGCGGGAGCCTACGAGCAGTACTTC. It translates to CSGIAGAYEQYF.